The rows below give T cell receptor beta chains drawn from one sample of a study of identical twins. Each CDR3 protein is one row after TCRdb ran MiXCR on the 5' RACE reads. The table includes about 150,000 distinct CDR3 sequences, around 3.5% detected once. The sequenced sample was memory T cells sorted from blood. The origin of the receptors is a man between 18 and 29 years old in good health. CDR3s include the opening cysteine and the closing phenylalanine or tryptophan. Each record gives: V gene, clone size, D gene, J gene, CDR3 DNA, CDR3 protein. A D gene is named only where the DNA matches it firmly. Where a row states a size, it is once, few, many or the class of an expanded clone; other rows omit it.

TRBV3-1	many	.	TRBJ2-1	TGTGCCAGCAGCCAGTCACGGGTCGCCTACAATGAGCAGTTCTTC	CASSQSRVAYNEQFF
TRBV7-2	many	.	TRBJ2-7	TGTGCCAGCAGCTTAAGTCTCCAGCGGTCAACCTACGAGCAGTACTTC	CASSLSLQRSTYEQYF
TRBV19	many	TRBD1	TRBJ1-5	TGTGCCAGTAGTACGGGGGACAGTTCGTCGGGGCCCCAGCATTTT	CASSTGDSSSGPQHF
TRBV24-1	many	.	TRBJ1-2	TGTGCCGCAGGGGACGTAACCGAGGGCTACACCTTC	CAAGDVTEGYTF
TRBV20-1	many	.	TRBJ2-3	TGCAGTGCTAGTTCCACAGATACGCAGTATTTT	CSASSTDTQYF
TRBV12-3/TRBV12-4	many	.	TRBJ2-1	TGTGCCAGCAGTTTAGCGCGTCGATTATCCTACAATGAGCAGTTCTTC	CASSLARRLSYNEQFF
TRBV6-1	many	.	TRBJ1-4	TGTGCCAGCAGCTTGACAACAACTAATGAAAAACTGTTTTTT	CASSLTTTNEKLFF
TRBV20-1	many	.	TRBJ1-1	TGCAGTGCTAGCCGCAGATTAATGAACACTGAAGCTTTCTTT	CSASRRLMNTEAFF
TRBV7-7	many	.	TRBJ2-2	TGTGCCAGCACCATAACAGGTCCCGACACCGGGGAGCTGTTTTTT	CASTITGPDTGELFF
TRBV2	many	.	TRBJ1-6	TGTGCCAGCACAGGGAAAGGTCGTTCACCCCTCCACTTT	CASTGKGRSPLHF
TRBV4-2	many	.	TRBJ2-2	TGTGCCAGCTCTTATTGGGTGAACACCGGGGAGCTGTTTTTT	CASSYWVNTGELFF
TRBV11-1	many	TRBD1	TRBJ2-3	TGTGCCAGCAGCCCCAGGACAGGGGGCCGAGATACGCAGTATTTT	CASSPRTGGRDTQYF
TRBV7-9	many	.	TRBJ2-1	TGTGCCAGCAGCTTAGGCAACAGGGTATCCTACAATGAGCAGTTCTTC	CASSLGNRVSYNEQFF
TRBV30	many	.	TRBJ2-2	TGTGCCTGGAGAGGGACCAGGGGAGCGACCGGGGAGCTGTTTTTT	CAWRGTRGATGELFF
TRBV3-1	many	.	TRBJ1-2	TGTGCCAGCAGCCAAGCACAGAACTATGGCTACACCTTC	CASSQAQNYGYTF
TRBV20-1	many	TRBD1	TRBJ1-6	TGCAGTGCCCGCGACAGGGACCCCTATAATTCACCCCTCCACTTT	CSARDRDPYNSPLHF
TRBV20-1	many	.	TRBJ1-1	TGCAGTGTGAGTAGCGGGGCGCGGGGGGCTGAAGCTTTCTTT	CSVSSGARGAEAFF
TRBV25-1	many	TRBD1	TRBJ2-2	TGTGCCAGCAGTGAATATCCGGGACAGGGCCAAACCGGGGAGCTGTTTTTT	CASSEYPGQGQTGELFF
TRBV15	many	TRBD2	TRBJ2-3	TGTGCCACCAGCAGTGGGACTAGCGGGAGAGAAACTAGCACAGATACGCAGTATTTT	CATSSGTSGRETSTDTQYF
TRBV20-1	many	.	TRBJ2-1	TGCAGTGCTAGGGAGGGGAACGGAGGATTTGGGCAGTTCTTC	CSAREGNGGFGQFF
TRBV29-1	many	.	TRBJ2-6	TGCAGCTCAGACCCCCTCCCATGGGTCCTGACTTTC	CSSDPLPWVLTF
TRBV3-1	many	TRBD2	TRBJ2-1	TGTGCCAGCAGCCGACTAGCGGGAGGAGGAGAGCAGTTCTTC	CASSRLAGGGEQFF
TRBV6-1	many	.	TRBJ1-1	TGTGCCAGCAGTGTTGAGGGGTTTGGGTCAGGTGAAGCTTTCTTT	CASSVEGFGSGEAFF
TRBV29-1	many	.	TRBJ2-2	TGCAGCGCCGGAGGGGGCCCTCACACCGGGGAGCTGTTTTTT	CSAGGGPHTGELFF
TRBV6-5	many	.	TRBJ2-1	TGTGCCAGCAGTCTAGCTGGGAATGAGCAGTTCTTC	CASSLAGNEQFF
TRBV2	few	TRBD2	TRBJ2-1	TGTGCCAGCAGCGTACTAGCGGACTCCTACAATGAGCAGTTCTTC	CASSVLADSYNEQFF
TRBV6-5	many	.	TRBJ1-5	TGTGCCAGCAGTTTAGCAGGTTTGGGGCCCCAGCATTTT	CASSLAGLGPQHF
TRBV12-5	many	.	TRBJ1-5	TGTGCTAGTGGTTTGGATCAGCCCCAGCATTTT	CASGLDQPQHF
TRBV30	many	.	TRBJ2-1	TGTGCCTGGCGGGTGGTCTTCGAGCAGTTCTTC	CAWRVVFEQFF
TRBV9	many	.	TRBJ1-1	TGTGCCAGCAGCGCGACGGGACACCCAGGGAACACTGAAGCTTTCTTT	CASSATGHPGNTEAFF
TRBV18	many	TRBD2	TRBJ2-7	TGTGCCAGCTCACCGCCGACTAGCGGGAGGGACGAGCAGTACTTC	CASSPPTSGRDEQYF
TRBV29-1	many	.	TRBJ1-4	TGCAGCGTTGTCTTACTAAATGAAAAACTGTTTTTT	CSVVLLNEKLFF
TRBV10-3	many	.	TRBJ2-4	TGTGCCATCAGTGCCTCGTCAGAGGCCAAAAACATTCAGTACTTC	CAISASSEAKNIQYF
TRBV6-5	many	TRBD1	TRBJ2-2	TGTGCCAGCAGTTACAGGGGGCTAGACCCCACCGGGGAGCTGTTTTTT	CASSYRGLDPTGELFF
TRBV24-1	many	.	TRBJ2-2	TGTGCCACCAGTGATTTGCAGGGCCCTGCGAACACCGGGGAGCTGTTTTTT	CATSDLQGPANTGELFF
TRBV2	.	.	TRBJ1-4	TGTGCCAGCAGTGGGGGGTATGAAAAACTGTTTTTT	CASSGGYEKLFF
TRBV28	many	TRBD1	TRBJ1-5	TGTGCCAGCAGTGTAAGACAGGGACGGCAGCCCCAGCATTTT	CASSVRQGRQPQHF
TRBV7-3	.	TRBD1	TRBJ2-2	TGTGCCAGCAGCCCATCGCCCGGGACAGGGGACACCGGGGAGCTGTTTTTT	CASSPSPGTGDTGELFF
TRBV11-2	.	TRBD2	TRBJ2-3	TGTGCCAGCAGCCCTCGGAAAAGCGGGAGTACAGATACGCAGTATTTT	CASSPRKSGSTDTQYF
TRBV12-3/TRBV12-4	many	TRBD1	TRBJ2-7	TGTGCCAGCAGTTTGTCGGGACAGGGTATCCACGAGCAGTACTTC	CASSLSGQGIHEQYF
TRBV7-8	many	.	TRBJ1-1	TGTGCCAGCAGCTTAGCGCAGGACCGGCTCGTGAACACTGAAGCTTTCTTT	CASSLAQDRLVNTEAFF
TRBV6-5	few	TRBD1	TRBJ2-7	TGTGCCAGCAGTTACTCAGACAGGGCCTGGGAGCAGTACTTC	CASSYSDRAWEQYF
TRBV7-9	.	TRBD2	TRBJ2-1	TGTGCCAGCAGTCATACTAGCGGGAGTGGTAATGAGCAGTTCTTC	CASSHTSGSGNEQFF
TRBV2	many	.	TRBJ2-2	TGTGCCAGCAGTGTCTGGACCGGGGAGCTGTTTTTT	CASSVWTGELFF
TRBV7-2	medium-sized	.	TRBJ2-1	TGTGCCAGCAGCTTCGGGACTCTCTTACGGAATGAGCAGTTCTTC	CASSFGTLLRNEQFF
TRBV4-1	.	TRBD1	TRBJ1-1	TGCGCCAGCAGCCAAGGGAGAAGACAGGGTACCACTGAAGCTTTCTTT	CASSQGRRQGTTEAFF
TRBV7-6	few	.	TRBJ2-6	TGTGCCAGCAGCTTAGTTGGACAGTCTACTTCTGGGGCCAACGTCCTGACTTTC	CASSLVGQSTSGANVLTF
TRBV6-6	few	.	TRBJ1-2	TGTGCCAGCAGCCGCGCAGCCGAATTTGGCTACACCTTC	CASSRAAEFGYTF
TRBV28	many	.	TRBJ1-3	TGTGCCAGCAGTTTGGTAACTAGCTCTGGAAACACCATATATTTT	CASSLVTSSGNTIYF
TRBV29-1	many	.	TRBJ2-1	TGCAGCGTCGCTTTAGCCAATGAGCAGTTCTTC	CSVALANEQFF
TRBV13	.	.	TRBJ1-2	TGTGCCAGCAGCTTAGGCCTAAGTCGGCATACGGATGGCTACACCTTC	CASSLGLSRHTDGYTF
TRBV12-3/TRBV12-4	many	TRBD2	TRBJ2-1	TGTGCCAGCAGCCTTCTAGCGGGAGGGTTCAATGAGCAGTTCTTC	CASSLLAGGFNEQFF